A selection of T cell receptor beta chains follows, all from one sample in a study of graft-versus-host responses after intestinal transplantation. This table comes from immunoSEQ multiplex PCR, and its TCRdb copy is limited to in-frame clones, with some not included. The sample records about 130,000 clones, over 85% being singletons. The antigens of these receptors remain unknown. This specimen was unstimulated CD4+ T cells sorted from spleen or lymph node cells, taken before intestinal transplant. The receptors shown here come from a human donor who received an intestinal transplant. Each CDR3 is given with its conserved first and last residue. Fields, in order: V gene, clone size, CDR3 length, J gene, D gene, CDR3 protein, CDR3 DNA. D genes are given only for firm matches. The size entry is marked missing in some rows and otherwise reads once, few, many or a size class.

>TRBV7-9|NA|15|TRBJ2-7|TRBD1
CASSFGDRGTYEQYF
TGTGCCAGCAGCTTCGGGGACAGGGGCACCTACGAGCAGTACTTC
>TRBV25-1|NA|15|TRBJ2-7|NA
CASSESRTANYEQYF
TGTGCCAGCAGTGAATCTCGGACAGCAAACTACGAGCAGTACTTC
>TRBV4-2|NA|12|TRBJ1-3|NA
CASHGRENTIYF
TGTGCCAGCCACGGGCGAGAAAACACCATATATTTT
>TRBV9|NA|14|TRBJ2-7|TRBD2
CASSVEIAGVEQYF
TGTGCCAGCAGCGTAGAGATAGCGGGGGTGGAGCAGTACTTC
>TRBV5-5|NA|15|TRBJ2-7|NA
CASSLALRSSYEQYF
TGTGCCAGCAGCCTGGCCCTTAGGAGCTCCTACGAGCAGTACTTC
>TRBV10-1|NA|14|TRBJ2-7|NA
CASSDGSSAYEQYF
TGCGCCAGCAGTGACGGCTCAAGCGCCTACGAGCAGTACTTC
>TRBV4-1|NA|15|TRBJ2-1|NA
CASSADYSTYNEQFF
TGCGCCAGCAGCGCGGACTACTCCACCTACAATGAGCAGTTCTTC
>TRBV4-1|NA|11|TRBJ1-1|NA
CASSWHTEAFF
TGCGCCAGCAGCTGGCACACTGAAGCTTTCTTT
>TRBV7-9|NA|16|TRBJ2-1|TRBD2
CASSSSGTSGGREQFF
TGTGCCAGCAGCTCTAGCGGGACTAGCGGGGGCCGGGAGCAGTTCTTC
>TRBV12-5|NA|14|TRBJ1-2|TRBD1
CASGNPSGGHGYTF
TGTGCTAGTGGTAACCCCTCAGGGGGGCATGGCTACACCTTC
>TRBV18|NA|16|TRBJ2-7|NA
CASSPWETGSSYEQYF
TGTGCCAGCTCACCTTGGGAAACGGGAAGCTCCTACGAGCAGTACTTC
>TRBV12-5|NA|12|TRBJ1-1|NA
CASGFLNTEAFF
TGTGCTAGTGGTTTCCTGAACACTGAAGCTTTCTTT
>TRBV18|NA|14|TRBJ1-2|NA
CASSPGEGNYGYTF
TGTGCCAGCTCACCGGGCGAAGGGAACTATGGCTACACCTTC
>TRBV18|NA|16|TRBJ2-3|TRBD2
CASSPRASGATDTQYF
TGTGCCAGCTCACCAAGGGCTAGCGGGGCCACAGATACGCAGTATTTT
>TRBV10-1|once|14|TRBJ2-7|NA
CASNPDGLSYEQYF
TGCGCCAGCAACCCGGACGGTTTGTCCTACGAGCAGTACTTC
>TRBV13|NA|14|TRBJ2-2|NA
CASSFSDFTGELFF
TGTGCCAGCAGCTTTTCAGATTTCACCGGGGAGCTGTTTTTT
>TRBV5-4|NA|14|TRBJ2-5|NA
CASSGGAVQETQYF
TGTGCCAGCAGCGGGGGGGCGGTTCAAGAGACCCAGTACTTC
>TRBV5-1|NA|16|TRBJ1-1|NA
CASSLAPGTLNTEAFF
TGCGCCAGCAGCTTGGCCCCCGGGACGCTGAACACTGAAGCTTTCTTT
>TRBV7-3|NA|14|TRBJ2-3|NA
CASSQGRFTDTQYF
TGTGCCAGCAGCCAAGGGCGCTTCACAGATACGCAGTATTTT
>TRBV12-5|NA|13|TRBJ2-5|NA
CASGLGGKETQYF
TGTGCTAGTGGTTTGGGTGGAAAAGAGACCCAGTACTTC
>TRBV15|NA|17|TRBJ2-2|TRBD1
CATSRDPGQGWTGELFF
TGTGCCACCAGCAGAGATCCTGGACAGGGGTGGACCGGGGAGCTGTTTTTT
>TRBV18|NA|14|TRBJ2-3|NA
CASSPPRPTDTQYF
TGTGCCAGCTCACCACCTAGACCCACAGATACGCAGTATTTT
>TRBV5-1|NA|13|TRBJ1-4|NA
CASSPARTEKLFF
TGCGCCAGCAGCCCGGCCAGGACTGAAAAACTGTTTTTT
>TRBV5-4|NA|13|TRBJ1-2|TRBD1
CASSRRDSIRYTF
TGTGCCAGCAGTCGCCGGGACAGCATTCGCTACACCTTC
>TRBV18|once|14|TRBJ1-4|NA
CASSLRQANEKLFF
TGTGCCAGCTCACTTCGACAGGCTAATGAAAAACTGTTTTTT
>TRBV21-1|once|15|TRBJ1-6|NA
CARGSGGPYNSPLHF
TGTGCCAGGGGATCGGGGGGCCCCTATAATTCACCCCTCCACTTT
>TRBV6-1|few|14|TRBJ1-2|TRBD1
CASSEAGGGYGYTF
TGTGCCAGCAGTGAGGCAGGGGGAGGCTATGGCTACACCTTC
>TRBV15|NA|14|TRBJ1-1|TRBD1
CATSKGQVNTEAFF
TGTGCCACCAGCAAAGGACAGGTGAACACTGAAGCTTTCTTT
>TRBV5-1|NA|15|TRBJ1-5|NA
CASRLDPGGNQPQHF
TGCGCCAGCAGACTTGACCCTGGGGGCAATCAGCCCCAGCATTTT
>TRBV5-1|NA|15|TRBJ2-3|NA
CASSYRERRTDTQYF
TGCGCCAGCAGCTATCGTGAGCGGCGCACAGATACGCAGTATTTT
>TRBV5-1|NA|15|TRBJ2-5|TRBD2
CASSLVASGGKTQYF
TGCGCCAGCAGCTTGGTGGCTAGCGGGGGTAAGACCCAGTACTTC
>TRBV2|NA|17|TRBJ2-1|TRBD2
CASSELAGRSSYNEQFF
TGTGCCAGCAGTGAACTAGCGGGGAGAAGCTCCTACAATGAGCAGTTCTTC
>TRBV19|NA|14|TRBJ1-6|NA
CASNDRPVNSPLHF
TGTGCCAGTAACGATAGACCGGTCAATTCACCCCTCCACTTT
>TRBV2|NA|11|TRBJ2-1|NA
CASSPFNEQFF
TGTGCCAGCAGTCCGTTTAATGAGCAGTTCTTC
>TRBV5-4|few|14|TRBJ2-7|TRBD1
CASSLGDSSYEQYF
TGTGCCAGCAGCTTGGGGGACAGTTCCTACGAGCAGTACTTC
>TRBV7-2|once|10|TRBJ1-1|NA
CACDRDGAFF
TGTGCCTGTGACCGGGACGGAGCTTTCTTT
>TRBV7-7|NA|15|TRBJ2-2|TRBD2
CASSFGLAGTGELFF
TGTGCCAGCAGCTTCGGTCTAGCGGGTACCGGGGAGCTGTTTTTT
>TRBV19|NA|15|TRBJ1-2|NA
CASSTRQLESYGYTF
TGTGCCAGTAGTACCAGACAGCTAGAAAGCTATGGCTACACCTTC